The text below deals with one TCR beta chain. Some clones are missing from TCRdb's copy, which holds only in-frame ones; the method was immunoSEQ multiplex PCR. The sample lists roughly 250,000 clones, more than 85% seen once, with about 2.5% in the top ten. This entry comes from a study of blood T cell repertoires in COVID-19. Study at large: Sites across the United States, Italy and Spain contributed samples from acute and convalescent COVID-19.

Trimming pared 1 base from V and 2 bases from J, leaving 6 bases between. The CDR3 has 14 residues. Germline V CDR1 and CDR2: SNHLY, FYNNEI. The rearrangement joins TRBV2 to TRBJ1-5; D gene ambiguous. Sequencing input: peripheral blood. The receptor comes from a person aged 18 to 35 with COVID-19, enrolled during active disease. The CDR3 sequence is CASSEVEGNQPQHF. DNA of the CDR3: TGTGCCAGCAGTGAAGTAGAGGGCAATCAGCCCCAGCATTTT.